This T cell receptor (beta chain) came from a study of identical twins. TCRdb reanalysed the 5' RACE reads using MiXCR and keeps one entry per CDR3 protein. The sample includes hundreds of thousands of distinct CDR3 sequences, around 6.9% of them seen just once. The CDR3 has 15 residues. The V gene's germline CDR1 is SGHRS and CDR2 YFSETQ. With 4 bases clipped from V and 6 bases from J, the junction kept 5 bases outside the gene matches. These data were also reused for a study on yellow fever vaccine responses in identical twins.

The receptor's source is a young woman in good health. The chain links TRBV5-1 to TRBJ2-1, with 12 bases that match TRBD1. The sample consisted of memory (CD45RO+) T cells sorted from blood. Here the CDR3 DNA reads TGCGCCAGCAGCGGGACAGGGGGCAATTTCAATGAGCAGTTCTTC. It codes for CASSGTGGNFNEQFF.